This T cell receptor beta chain was captured by sequencing in a study of CD8 T cells in ankylosing spondylitis (TCRdb year 2017). For the wider study: T cell receptor beta repertoires were profiled in healthy donors and ankylosing spondylitis patients so that disease-linked TCR variants could be found. Peripheral blood was sampled, and synovial fluid was additionally collected from ankylosing spondylitis patients. The whole study cohort included 108 healthy donors and about two dozen ankylosing spondylitis patients. Overall study outcomes, separate from this receptor: Blood from ankylosing spondylitis patients appeared to be characterized by a TCR beta motif composed of eight or nine highly homologous amino acid variants. A CD8+ phenotype was shown by the disease-linked clones, which were found at relatively low frequencies in peripheral blood. Some motif variants were previously reported in synovial fluid and blood of reactive arthritis patients, suggesting common disease-initiation mechanisms. The disease-linked clones were reported to be significantly enriched in matched synovial fluid samples from ankylosing spondylitis patients.

TCRdb names Illumina HiSeq 2500 as the instrument used. TCR beta libraries were prepared by quantitative 5'-RACE with molecular barcodes. The study's own analysis went as follows. Disease-linked TCR variants were identified with a new computational method built on a probabilistic model of VDJ rearrangement. The public reads were reprocessed in TCRdb via fastp at Q25 and MiXCR, keeping in-frame beta chains. Duplicate CDR3 protein sequences are folded into a single record with the most common DNA and genes. The V and J calls follow TCRdb's processing rather than the paper's. This sample holds fewer than 550,000 distinct CDR3 sequences; approximately 5% were observed only once. Roughly 3.5% of the sample is in the top ten clones. CDR1 is given as DFQATT and CDR2 as SNEGSKA, both from the germline V gene (reference sequence). The CDR3 starts with the cysteine, ends with the phenylalanine, and has 13 residues. Just CDR3 DNA is preserved here, 39 bases in frame from base 1. V sheds 2 bases and J sheds 4 bases, leaving 9 bases between their ends.

This clonotype occurred many times. There is no known antigen for this receptor. No qualities accompany the bases; no much larger clone lies one base away. The sequence came from a male donor with ankylosing spondylitis. The sequenced sample consisted of blood, either unsorted or a sorted T cell fraction (not recorded which). This receptor chain uses TRBV20-1 and TRBJ1-3; 5 matching bases give a weak D call of TRBD1. The nucleotides are TGCAGTGCTAGATCAGGGACCGGAAACACCATATATTTT. It translates to CSARSGTGNTIYF.